One and the same sample provided the 23 T cell receptor beta chains below, sequenced in a study of CD8 T cells in ankylosing spondylitis (dated by TCRdb to about 2017). Here is what the overall study found, with its caveats: A TCR beta motif made up of several highly homologous amino acid variants appeared to be characteristic of blood from ankylosing spondylitis patients.

These TCRs' antigens remain unknown. The library was made by 5' RACE. This sample was sequenced with an Illumina HiSeq 2500. The public reads were reanalyzed by TCRdb: fastp trimming at Q25, MiXCR alignment, in-frame beta chains only. Every CDR3 protein is listed once, alongside the most common genes and DNA of its rows. The sample includes around 480,000 distinct CDR3 sequences, with about a sixth observed a single time. Clones ranked in the top ten supply about 0.94% of the sample. Source material: blood, either unsorted or a sorted T cell fraction (not recorded which). The receptor source for this set is a male donor with ankylosing spondylitis.

A few counts support this clonotype. This chain connects TRBV5-1 to TRBJ2-3; the match to TRBD2 covers 7 bases. CDR1 is SGHRS, CDR2 YFSETQ, per germline. The CDR3 is 15 amino acids. V lost 4 bases and J lost 4; bases outside the gene matches: 9. The CDR3 bases are TGCGCCAGCAGCAATACCGGGACTACTCCAGATACGCAGTATTTT. Protein: CASSNTGTTPDTQYF. The whole variable domain, remainder taken from reference TRBV5-1 and TRBJ2-3, is KAGVTQTPRYLIKTRGQQVTLSCSPISGHRSVSWYQQTPGQGLQFLFEYFSETQRNKGNFPGRFSGRQFSNSRSEMNVSTLELGDSALYLCASSNTGTTPDTQYFGPGTRLTVL.

The chain recombines TRBV6-1 with TRBJ1-5, with D possibly TRBD1 on 5 matching bases. This CDR3 has 16 amino acids. The germline gives CDR1 MNHNS, CDR2 SASEGT. V was trimmed by 6 bases and J by 7 bases, leaving 22 bases between them. This CDR3 reads CASRGGVGVRRQPQHF. CDR3 nucleotides: TGTGCCAGCAGGGGGGGGGTAGGTGTCAGAAGGCAGCCCCAGCATTTT.

V is TRBV5-6 and J is TRBJ2-7; no firm D call. Trimming took 2 bases from V and 2 from J, leaving 20 bases between them. The CDR3 covers 17 residues. From germline, CDR1 is SGHDT and CDR2 YYEEEE. CDR3 protein: CASSLSTGFLSAYEQYF. CDR3 coding DNA: TGTGCCAGCAGCTTATCCACCGGGTTTCTTAGTGCCTACGAGCAGTACTTC.

This clonotype appeared many times. This sequence joins TRBV29-1 and TRBJ1-1, with D unclear. Germline values: CDR1 SQVTM, CDR2 ANQGSEA. Trimming left V 6 bases short and J 4 bases short, with 21 bases between. The CDR3 sequence is 15 residues long. The CDR3 DNA sequence: TGCAGCGTGAACGAAGTTTCGGGTCGGTTCACTGAAGCTTTCTTT. Protein sequence: CSVNEVSGRFTEAFF.

The chain recombines TRBV12-3 or TRBV12-4 with TRBJ1-2; TRBD1 aligns across 10 bases. The CDR3 spans 15 residues. Unmatched junction bases numbered 6, after V lost 6 bases and J lost 2 bases. DNA of the CDR3: TGTGCCAGCAGCCTAAGGGACAGGGGAAACTATGGCTACACCTTC. This sequence encodes CASSLRDRGNYGYTF.

This clonotype was detected only a few times. The chain uses TRBV12-3 or TRBV12-4 and TRBJ2-2, with D perhaps matching TRBD2 (7 bases). This CDR3 contains 16 residues. The germline V and J ends were trimmed by 1 base and 7 bases, with 16 bases remaining between them. The CDR3 coding sequence is TGTGCCAGCAGTTTAGGGGGGGGGCCTTGGCACGGGGAGCTGTTTTTT. Its protein product is CASSLGGGPWHGELFF.

The V call is TRBV2, the J call TRBJ2-1, with 9 bases lining up with TRBD2. The CDR3 sequence is 15 residues long. Germline assignment: CDR1 SNHLY and CDR2 FYNNEI. V was pared by 3 bases and J by 4 bases, with 4 bases of the junction left unmatched. The CDR3 DNA reads TGTGCCAGCAGTGAGCGGGAGGGCCGGTACAATGAGCAGTTCTTC. Translated: CASSEREGRYNEQFF.

This clonotype turned up a few times. V gene TRBV13 combines with J gene TRBJ2-7; 10 positions match TRBD2. The CDR3 spans 15 residues. CDR1 is PRHDT and CDR2 is FYEKMQ in the germline V gene (reference sequence). The V segment lost 2 bases and the J segment 4 bases; nucleotides outside the gene matches: 5. The CDR3 protein is CASSLPSGGGYEQYF. Here the CDR3 DNA reads TGTGCCAGCAGCTTACCTAGCGGGGGCGGTTACGAGCAGTACTTC.

The V call is TRBV20-1, the J call TRBJ1-6; TRBD1 is a possible D gene (5 bases). Germline CDR1 reads DFQATT; CDR2 reads SNEGSKA (reference sequence). The CDR3 covers 15 residues. The germline V and J ends were trimmed by 5 bases and 7 bases, with 18 bases remaining between them. CDR3 in DNA: TGCAGTGCTTCATCCATTCGGGGGAACAATTCACCCCTCCACTTT. This translates into CSASSIRGNNSPLHF.

The chain employs TRBV20-1 and TRBJ2-7; possible D gene TRBD2, 5 bases. Germline-derived CDR1 and CDR2 are DFQATT and SNEGSKA (reference sequence). This CDR3 region has 15 residues. The V end was cut by 1 base, the J end by 0 bases, with 13 bases between. The CDR3 DNA follows: TGCAGTGCTAGAGTCCGACGGGATGGCTCCTACGAGCAGTACTTC. The encoded protein is CSARVRRDGSYEQYF.

This clonotype has only a few counts. V is TRBV20-1 and J is TRBJ2-1; perhaps TRBD1 as D (5 bases). The germline V and J ends were trimmed by 4 bases and 7 bases, with 5 bases remaining between them. The V gene's germline CDR1 is DFQATT and CDR2 SNEGSKA (reference sequence). The CDR3 runs to 10 residues. CDR3 sequence (DNA): TGCAGTGCTAAGGGGAATGAGCAGTTCTTC. It encodes CSAKGNEQFF.

The table lists this clonotype with a count of one. This rearrangement joins TRBV7-7 to TRBJ2-5; possible D gene TRBD2, 5 bases. Germline CDR1 SSHAT, CDR2 FNYEAQ (reference sequence). V was trimmed by 5 bases and J by 1 base, leaving 17 bases between them. This CDR3 contains 16 residues. The CDR3 sequence is CASSPNGRGTQETQYF. CDR3 nucleotides: TGTGCCAGCAGCCCCAACGGACGGGGTACCCAAGAGACCCAGTACTTC.

The V and J genes are TRBV30 and TRBJ1-4; 10 bases fit TRBD1. J lost 8 bases, V lost 2 bases, and 11 bases had no gene match. This CDR3 region has 16 residues. Per germline, CDR1 GTSNPN and CDR2 SVGIG (reference sequence). CDR3 in amino acids: CAWSPHPGQGEEKLFF. The CDR3 coding sequence is TGTGCCTGGAGTCCCCACCCCGGACAGGGGGAGGAAAAACTGTTTTTT.

The rearrangement links TRBV20-1 to TRBJ1-5; D possibly corresponds to TRBD1 (5 bases). Germline lookup yields CDR1 DFQATT and CDR2 SNEGSKA (reference sequence). The CDR3 is 14 residues long. The germline V and J ends were trimmed by 5 bases and 4 bases, with 15 bases remaining between them. CDR3 sequence: CSAGDPRGNQPQHF. The CDR3 coding sequence is TGCAGTGCTGGGGACCCTCGTGGGAATCAGCCCCAGCATTTT.

The CDR3 region has the DNA TGTGCCAGCAGCGTAGGAGCGGGCAACTACAATGAGCAGTTCTTC. This gives the protein CASSVGAGNYNEQFF. The rearrangement uses TRBV9 and TRBJ2-1; maybe TRBD2 (6 bases). Between the trimmed V and J ends, which lost 0 bases and 3 bases, there was a span of 10 bases. The CDR3 loop spans 15 amino acids. The V gene's germline CDR1 is SGDLS and CDR2 YYNGEE.

The chain uses TRBV5-1 and TRBJ1-2; 8 nucleotides match TRBD1. There are 16 residues in the CDR3. Trimming took 7 bases from V and 2 from J; bases not matched to a gene: 13. CDR1 is SGHRS and CDR2 is YFSETQ in the germline V gene. For the CDR3, the DNA is TGCGCCAGCCGCAAGGCCGGGACAGGAGAAAACTATGGCTACACCTTC. Translated, it gives CASRKAGTGENYGYTF.

This clonotype has a handful of counts. The rearrangement links TRBV4-2 to TRBJ1-2; TRBD1 might be the D (5 bases). CDR1 and CDR2 (germline): LGHNA, YNFKEQ. Trimming took off 1 base at V and 6 bases at J, with 15 bases between the two ends. This CDR3 has 15 residues. The CDR3 spells CASSQAGTEKDGYTF. DNA of the CDR3: TGTGCCAGCAGCCAAGCGGGGACGGAGAAAGATGGCTACACCTTC.

The chain's CDR3 is CASSQLSTSLTNEKLFF. CDR3 nucleotides: TGCGCCAGCAGCCAACTGTCAACATCTTTAACTAATGAAAAACTGTTTTTT. This chain links TRBV4-1 with TRBJ1-4, with D unresolved. Germline assignment: CDR1 MGHRA and CDR2 YSYEKL. Trimming removed 2 bases from V and 1 base from J, with 14 bases in between. The CDR3 totals 17 residues.

This clonotype was detected only a few times. No DNA is shown, since the ends of the CDR3 on it are uncertain; the CDR3 is the one TCRdb lists. The J gene is TRBJ1-3, the V gene TRBV10-3; the D segment call TRBD1 is taken from the table without a DNA check. The germline CDR1 and CDR2 sequences are ENHRY and SYGVKD. The CDR3 spans 12 residues, counting both ends. CDR3 region: CAIGTVLRPIYF.

This chain uses TRBV19 with TRBJ1-2; TRBD1 agrees at 10 bases. Germline CDR1 reads LNHDA; CDR2 reads SQIVND (reference sequence). The CDR3 runs to 16 residues. Trimming cost V 4 bases and J 8 bases; bases outside gene matches: 13. CDR3 coding DNA: TGTGCCAGTAGTAACCCGGGACAGGGGCGATCCACAGGCTACACCTTC. It codes for CASSNPGQGRSTGYTF.

This chain links TRBV10-3 with TRBJ2-7; TRBD1 or TRBD2 may be the D gene (7 bases each). The V gene lost 11 bases and the J gene lost 3 bases, with 14 bases spanning the gap. The CDR3 spans 12 residues. The germline gives CDR1 ENHRY, CDR2 SYGVKD. Here the CDR3 reads CAGGDSYYEQYF. As DNA, the CDR3 is TGTGCCGGGGGGGACAGCTACTACGAGCAGTACTTC.

This clonotype has a handful of counts. The J gene is TRBJ2-2, the V gene TRBV15; 7 bases agree with TRBD2. CDR3 length: 15 residues. Trimming removed 5 bases from V and 7 bases from J; junction bases left unmatched: 10. Germline loops: CDR1 LNHNV, CDR2 YYDKDF (reference sequence). The CDR3 DNA follows: TGTGCCACCAGCCTGGGAGGGGAGTGGAACGGGGAGCTGTTTTTT. Its protein product is CATSLGGEWNGELFF. Variable domain in full (rest from reference TRBV15 and TRBJ2-2): DAMVIQNPRYQVTQFGKPVTLSCSQTLNHNVMYWYQQKSSQAPKLLFHYYDKDFNNEADTPDNFQSRRPNTSFCFLDIRSPGLGDTAMYLCATSLGGEWNGELFFGEGSRLTVL.

This chain links TRBV5-1 with TRBJ2-2, with 8 bases aligning to TRBD2. The length of the CDR3 is 15 residues. The germline gives CDR1 SGHRS, CDR2 YFSETQ. V gave up 6 bases and J gave up 6 bases; unmatched junction bases: 10. In DNA, the CDR3 is TGCGCCAGCATGGAGTTACGGGGGGGCCCCGGGGAGCTGTTTTTT. Protein product: CASMELRGGPGELFF. The full variable domain, in which reference TRBV5-1 and TRBJ2-2 provide the parts outside the CDR3, is KAGVTQTPRYLIKTRGQQVTLSCSPISGHRSVSWYQQTPGQGLQFLFEYFSETQRNKGNFPGRFSGRQFSNSRSEMNVSTLELGDSALYLCASMELRGGPGELFFGEGSRLTVL.